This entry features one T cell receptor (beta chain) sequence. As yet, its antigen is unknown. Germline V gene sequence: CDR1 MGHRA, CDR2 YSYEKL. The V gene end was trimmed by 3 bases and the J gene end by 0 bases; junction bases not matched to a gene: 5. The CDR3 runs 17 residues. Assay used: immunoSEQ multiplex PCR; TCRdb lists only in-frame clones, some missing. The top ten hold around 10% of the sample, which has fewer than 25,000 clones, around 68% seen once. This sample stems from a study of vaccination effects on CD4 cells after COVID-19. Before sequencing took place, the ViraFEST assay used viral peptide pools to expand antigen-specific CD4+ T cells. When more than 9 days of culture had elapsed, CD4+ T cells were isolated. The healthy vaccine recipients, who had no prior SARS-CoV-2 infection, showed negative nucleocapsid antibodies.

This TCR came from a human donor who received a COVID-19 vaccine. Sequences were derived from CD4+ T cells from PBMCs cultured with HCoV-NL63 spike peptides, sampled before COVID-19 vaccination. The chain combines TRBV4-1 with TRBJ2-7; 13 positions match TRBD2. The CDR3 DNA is TGCGCCAGCAGCCATCACGGGACTAGCGGGATCTCCTACGAGCAGTACTTC. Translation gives CASSHHGTSGISYEQYF.